This entry is about one T cell receptor beta chain. The antigen remains unidentified. V was clipped by 5 bases and J by 0 bases, with 17 bases between them. The CDR3 is 17 amino acids. The germline V gene encodes CDR1 SGHAT and CDR2 FQNNGV. These data originate in a study of cytomegalovirus exposure and HLA in healthy donors. Study details: A preliminary data release comprised approximately 85 million unique TCRs obtained from HLA-typed donors.

This PCR relied on a set of 60 Vbeta primers and 13 Jbeta primers. Some clones are missing from TCRdb's copy, which holds only in-frame ones; the method was immunoSEQ multiplex PCR. The sample shows tens of thousands of clones, approximately 73% of them seen only once. General observations from the study: Later work showed greater clonal expansion in HLA-associated TCR beta chains than in equally common others.

The V and J genes are TRBV11-2 and TRBJ1-3; D may be TRBD1 (5 bases). The material sequenced was PBMCs. This clonotype was obtained from a man in his fifties in good health and CMV-seronegative. CDR3 bases: TGTGCCAGCAGCCTATTTGCGGGACGCAGCTCTGGAAACACCATATATTTT. Residues: CASSLFAGRSSGNTIYF. The complete variable domain, with remaining parts taken from reference TRBV11-2 and TRBJ1-3, reads EAGVAQSPRYKIIEKRQSVAFWCNPISGHATLYWYQQILGQGPKLLIQFQNNGVVDDSQLPKDRFSAERLKGVDSTLKIQPAKLEDSAVYLCASSLFAGRSSGNTIYFGEGSWLTVV.